This TCR beta chain was documented in a study of cytomegalovirus exposure and HLA in healthy donors. The PCR ran on 60 Vbeta and 13 Jbeta primers. Sequenced by immunoSEQ multiplex PCR; TCRdb stores in-frame clones only, minus some. The sample shows 75,000 to 100,000 clones, around 81% of them seen only once. Sequenced material: PBMCs. The sequence derives from a man aged 40-50 years in good health and CMV-seropositive.

This CDR3 is CASSPTGANEKLFF. DNA for the CDR3: TGTGCCAGCAGTCCTACGGGGGCTAATGAAAAACTGTTTTTT. The chain joins TRBV28 to TRBJ1-4; maybe TRBD1 (5 bases). The V gene's germline CDR1 is MDHEN and CDR2 SYDVKM. The V end was cut by 5 bases, the J end by 3 bases, with 10 bases between. This CDR3 has 14 amino acids.